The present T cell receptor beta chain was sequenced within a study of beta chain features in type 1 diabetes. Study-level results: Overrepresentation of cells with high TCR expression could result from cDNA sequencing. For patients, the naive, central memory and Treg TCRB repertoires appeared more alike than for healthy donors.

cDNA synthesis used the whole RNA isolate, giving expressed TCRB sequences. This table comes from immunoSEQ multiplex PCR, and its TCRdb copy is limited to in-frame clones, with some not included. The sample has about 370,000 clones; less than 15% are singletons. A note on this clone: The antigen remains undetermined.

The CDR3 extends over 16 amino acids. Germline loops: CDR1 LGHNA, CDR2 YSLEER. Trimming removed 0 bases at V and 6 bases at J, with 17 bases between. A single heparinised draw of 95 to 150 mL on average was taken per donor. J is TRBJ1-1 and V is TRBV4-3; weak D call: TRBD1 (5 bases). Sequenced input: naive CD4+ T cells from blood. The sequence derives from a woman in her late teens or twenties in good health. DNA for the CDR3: TGCGCCAGCAGCCAAGAGGGAGAGGGACTAGGGCCTGAAGCTTTCTTT. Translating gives CASSQEGEGLGPEAFF.